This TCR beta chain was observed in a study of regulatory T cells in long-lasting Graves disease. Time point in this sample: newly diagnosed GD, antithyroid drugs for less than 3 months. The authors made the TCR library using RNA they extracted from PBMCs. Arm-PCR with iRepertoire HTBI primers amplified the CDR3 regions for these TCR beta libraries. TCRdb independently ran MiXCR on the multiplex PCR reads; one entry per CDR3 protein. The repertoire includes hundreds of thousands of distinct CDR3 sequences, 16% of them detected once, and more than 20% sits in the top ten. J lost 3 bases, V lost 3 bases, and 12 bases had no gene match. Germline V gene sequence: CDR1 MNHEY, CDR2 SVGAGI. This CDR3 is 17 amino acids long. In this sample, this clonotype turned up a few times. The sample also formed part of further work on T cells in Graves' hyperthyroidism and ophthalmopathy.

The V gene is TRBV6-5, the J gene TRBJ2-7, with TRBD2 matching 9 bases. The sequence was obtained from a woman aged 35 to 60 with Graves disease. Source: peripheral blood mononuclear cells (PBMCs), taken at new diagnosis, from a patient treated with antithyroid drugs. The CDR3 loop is CASSYRASGVQGYEQYF. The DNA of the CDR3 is TGTGCCAGCAGTTATAGGGCTAGCGGGGTCCAGGGCTACGAGCAGTACTTC.